This T cell receptor beta chain appears in the sequencing data of a study of T cell responses to AZD1222 COVID-19 vaccine. Concerning this clone itself: Its antigen is still unknown.

The study's findings and limits: Mostly white British, mostly female donors; authors suggested clonal diversity may be underestimated. Baseline seropositivity characterized only a handful of AZD1222 recipients. Nearly half of spike-specific TCRs reportedly target variant regions that are unmutated in the B.1.351 and B.1.1.7 variants. Spike-specific TCR breadth and depth were elevated following two AZD1222 doses.

Method: immunoSEQ multiplex PCR; TCRdb's copy keeps in-frame clones and lacks some. Among more than 75,000 clones listed, 90% to 95% were seen once. The sample here was peripheral blood, taken on day 0 of AZD1222 vaccination. This receptor was identified in an adult in good health.

The CDR3 reads CASSLPMDEKLFF. In DNA, the CDR3 is TGCGCCAGCAGCCTCCCGATGGATGAAAAACTGTTTTTT. The J gene is TRBJ1-4, the V gene TRBV4-1; D remains unclear. In germline, CDR1 is MGHRA, CDR2 YSYEKL. The CDR3 totals 13 residues. Trimming cost V 4 bases and J 6 bases, with 9 bases left between them.